This T cell receptor beta chain derives from a study of blood T cell repertoires in COVID-19. Methods used by the authors: Nucleated cell counts were estimated from reference gene primer amplification. Using immunoSEQ multiplex PCR, the repertoire was profiled, and TCRdb retains in-frame clones only, with some absent. That table furnishes V, J and clone size, whereas the DNA furnished D and trimming. The sample includes 200,000 to 250,000 clones, about nine tenths of them seen just once. Clinical history as reported by participants underpinned cohort assignment. Input material: PBMCs or T cells enriched from blood (not recorded which). The clonotype was recovered from a man aged 25-40 years in a cohort exposed to, infected with or recovered from COVID-19 (not recorded which).

CDR3 sequence (DNA): TGTGCCAGCAGGCCCGGGACTAGCGGTAGTTTGAGGGAGACCCAGTACTTC. Translated, it gives CASRPGTSGSLRETQYF. The chain has TRBV7-9 and TRBJ2-5; 11 positions agree with TRBD2. This CDR3 comprises 17 residues. CDR1 and CDR2 from the germline V gene are SEHNR and FQNEAQ (reference sequence). V dropped 6 bases and J dropped 5; count of bases not matched to a gene: 14.